In this sample, the clone carrying this T cell receptor beta chain turned up once. This sample was taken from a study of T cell changes during pregnancy in multiple sclerosis. Clones were sequenced by immunoSEQ multiplex PCR, and TCRdb holds only the in-frame ones, with some missing. The sample consists of some 80,000 clones, approximately 94% of them appearing once. The CDR3 is 15 amino acids. Trimming removed 8 bases from V and 3 bases from J; junction bases left unmatched: 9. Germline CDR1 is LNHDA and CDR2 is SQIVND (reference sequence). The specimen was peripheral blood, collected in the third trimester of pregnancy. The source of this sequence is a female donor with multiple sclerosis, enrolled in a pregnancy study. The chain carries TRBV19 and TRBJ2-7, with TRBD1 matching 11 bases. In DNA form, the CDR3 reads TGTGCCAGTTCTCTAGCGGACAGGGGGCTCTACGAGCAGTACTTC. It specifies CASSLADRGLYEQYF.